This T cell receptor (beta chain) was identified during a study of blood T cell repertoires in COVID-19. Whole-study context: Samples of COVID-19 (acute and convalescent) were obtained from the United States, Italy and Spain. Sources were T cells, B-cell-depleted T cells, or PBMCs; the material itself was cDNA or gDNA.

In the authors' workflow: Nucleated cell counts were estimated from reference gene primer amplification. Sequencing was performed with immunoSEQ multiplex PCR; in TCRdb, only in-frame clones are kept and a portion is missing. From that table come the V and J calls and clone size; the DNA was used to work out D and trimming. The data hold about 150,000 clones, with around 88% observed a single time. Germline CDR1 is LNHNV and CDR2 is YYDKDF (reference sequence). Unmatched junction bases numbered 3, after V lost 3 bases and J lost 4 bases. The CDR3 sequence is 13 residues long. The rearrangement links TRBV15 to TRBJ2-7, with 7 bases aligning to TRBD2. The receptor comes from a human donor in a cohort sampled during active COVID-19. Material: peripheral blood. CDR3 region: CATSRGEGYEQYF. CDR3 bases: TGTGCCACCAGCAGGGGGGAGGGGTACGAGCAGTACTTC.